This T cell receptor (beta chain) was sequenced for a study of cytotoxic CD8 clonotypes in ibrutinib-treated CLL. Overall study context: Among the patients, around ten presented as relapsed/refractory and around 15 as treatment-naive; around 18 showed unmutated IGHV. Whole-study findings and limits: The public clonotypes identified were infrequent and showed contraction or stability on treatment.

Here immunoSEQ multiplex PCR was the method, and the copy in TCRdb shows in-frame clones only, minus some. This table has 120,000 to 150,000 clones, 77% appearing once. Germline loops: CDR1 LGHNA, CDR2 YSLEER. V dropped 4 bases and J dropped 2; count of bases not matched to a gene: 10. This CDR3 spans 17 amino acids. This clone has only a few counts. The antigen is unknown. Genomic DNA in a quantity of 1.5 to 2 micrograms was derived from cryopreserved PBMCs for TCR beta libraries. This TCR was sampled from a human donor with chronic lymphocytic leukemia. The source material was PBMCs, sampled after 12 months of ibrutinib treatment. This chain joins TRBV4-3 and TRBJ1-2; the match to TRBD1 covers 10 bases. For the CDR3, the DNA is TGCGCCAGCAGCCTCGCCTACGGGACAGGGGAAAACTATGGCTACACCTTC. This gives the protein CASSLAYGTGENYGYTF.